Detailed here is one TCR beta chain. Antigen specificity is unknown. Trimming took off 4 bases at V and 0 bases at J, with 16 bases between the two ends. The CDR3 is 17 residues long. Germline CDR1 is MDHEN and CDR2 is SYDVKM. TCRdb reanalysed the reads using MiXCR and keeps one entry per CDR3 protein. The data show approximately 500,000 distinct CDR3 sequences, about 15% seen once. This sample was included in a study of T cell repertoires in cytomegalovirus infection. Study as a whole: Carrying CMV and the relevant HLA type showed in public TCR beta signatures.

Regarding the study as a whole: What dominated the ex vivo response were HLA-C-restricted CMV-specific TCR beta clonotypes. The cumulative frequency of public TCR beta families identified carriers of CMV plus the relevant HLA.

Input material: CD8+ T cells from PBMCs. The chain is built from TRBV28 and TRBJ1-3; D not resolved. The TCR was taken from a human donor in good health (CMV status not recorded). Some clones in this sample may be carry-over from other donors' samples. The CDR3 bases are TGTGCCAGCAGTTCCCTCGGCGTCGTGAGCTCTGGAAACACCATATATTTT. This gives the protein CASSSLGVVSSGNTIYF.